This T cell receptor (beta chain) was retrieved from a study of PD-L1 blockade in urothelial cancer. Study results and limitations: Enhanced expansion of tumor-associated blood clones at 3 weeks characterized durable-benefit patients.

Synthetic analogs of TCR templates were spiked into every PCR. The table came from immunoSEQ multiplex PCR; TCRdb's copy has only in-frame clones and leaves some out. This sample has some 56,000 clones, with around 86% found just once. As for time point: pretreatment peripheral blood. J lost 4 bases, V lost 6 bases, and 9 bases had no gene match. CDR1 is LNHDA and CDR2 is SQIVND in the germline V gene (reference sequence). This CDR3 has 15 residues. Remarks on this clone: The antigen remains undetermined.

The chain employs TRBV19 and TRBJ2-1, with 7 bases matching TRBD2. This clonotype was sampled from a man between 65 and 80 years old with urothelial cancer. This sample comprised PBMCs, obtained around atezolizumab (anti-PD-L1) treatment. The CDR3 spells CASSRGGGQYNEQFF. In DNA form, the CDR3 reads TGTGCCAGTAGCCGTGGGGGAGGGCAATACAATGAGCAGTTCTTC.